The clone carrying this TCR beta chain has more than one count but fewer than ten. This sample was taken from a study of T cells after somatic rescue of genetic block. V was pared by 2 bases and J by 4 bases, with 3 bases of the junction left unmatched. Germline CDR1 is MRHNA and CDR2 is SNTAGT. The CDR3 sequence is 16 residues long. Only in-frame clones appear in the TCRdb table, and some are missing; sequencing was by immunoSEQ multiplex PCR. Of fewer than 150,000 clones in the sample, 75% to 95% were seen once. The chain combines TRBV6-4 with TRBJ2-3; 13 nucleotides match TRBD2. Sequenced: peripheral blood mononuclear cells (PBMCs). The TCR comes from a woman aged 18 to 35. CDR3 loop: CASSDGTSGDADTQYF. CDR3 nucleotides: TGTGCCAGCAGTGACGGGACTAGCGGGGACGCAGATACGCAGTATTTT.